This TCR beta chain appears in the sequencing data of a study of T cell repertoires in cytomegalovirus infection. Study details: Public TCR beta signature analysis indicated the presence of both CMV infection and matching HLA type.

TCRdb reprocessed the reads with MiXCR, giving one entry per CDR3 protein. The repertoire holds 45,000 to 55,000 distinct CDR3 sequences, with about a fifth as singletons. This clonotype was recorded many times. What it recognizes is unknown. Study results and limitations: Cumulative frequency of public TCR beta families picked out carriers of CMV plus the relevant HLA. Ex vivo responses were dominated by HLA-C-restricted CMV-specific TCR beta clonotypes.

This CDR3 spans 15 amino acids. The germline CDR1 and CDR2 sequences are MDHEN and SYDVKM. V shed 2 bases and J shed 3 bases, with 11 bases lying between them. This receptor was taken from a human donor in good health (CMV status not recorded). Some clones in this sample may be carry-over from other donors' samples. The material sequenced was CD8+ T cells from cultured PBMCs, taken from culture after CMV antigen stimulation. This chain connects TRBV28 to TRBJ1-5; D gene unclear. The CDR3 reads CASSLKYGYNQPQHF. In DNA form, the CDR3 reads TGTGCCAGCAGTTTAAAGTACGGGTACAATCAGCCCCAGCATTTT. Supplemented by reference TRBV28 and TRBJ1-5, the full variable domain reads DVKVTQSSRYLVKRTGEKVFLECVQDMDHENMFWYRQDPGLGLRLIYFSYDVKMKEKGDIPEGYSVSREKKERFSLILESASTNQTSMYLCASSLKYGYNQPQHFGDGTRLSIL.